What follows are 14 T cell receptor beta chains derived from one specimen sequenced in a study of blood T cell repertoires in COVID-19. Sequencing used immunoSEQ multiplex PCR; TCRdb keeps in-frame clones, though not all of them. Of over 150,000 clones in the sample, approximately 88% were seen once. The sample taken for sequencing was peripheral blood. The receptors shown here come from a man aged 18 to 30 with active or convalescent COVID-19.

The gene calls are TRBV6-5 and TRBJ1-6; D remains ambiguous. Between the trimmed V and J ends, which lost 6 bases and 9 bases, there was a span of 9 bases. Germline loops: CDR1 MNHEY, CDR2 SVGAGI. This CDR3 has 12 residues. The CDR3 loop is CASSAGGSPLHF. CDR3 DNA: TGTGCCAGCAGCGCTGGAGGTTCACCCCTCCACTTT.

The chain has TRBV19 and TRBJ1-1; D not resolved. The V end lost 0 bases, the J end lost 0 bases, and 17 bases lay between the germline ends. This CDR3 has 18 residues. CDR1 and CDR2 from the germline V gene are LNHDA and SQIVND (reference sequence). The CDR3 reads CASSIDRNVAGMNTEAFF. The CDR3 bases are TGTGCCAGTAGTATAGATAGAAATGTAGCGGGGATGAACACTGAAGCTTTCTTT.

This chain connects TRBV6-5 to TRBJ2-1; TRBD1 matches 8 bases. The germline gives CDR1 MNHEY, CDR2 SVGAGI. There are 15 residues in the CDR3. V was pared by 6 bases and J by 7 bases, with 11 bases of the junction left unmatched. The CDR3 bases are TGTGCCAGCAGAGGTAGGACAGGGAGTAGAAATGAGCAGTTCTTC. This encodes CASRGRTGSRNEQFF.

The rearrangement links TRBV12-3 or TRBV12-4 to TRBJ1-1; D remains unclear. V was clipped by 6 bases and J by 1 base, with 9 bases between them. The CDR3 has 13 amino acids. The CDR3 region is CASRITENTEAFF. For the CDR3, the DNA is TGTGCCAGCAGGATAACAGAGAACACTGAAGCTTTCTTT.

The chain uses TRBV5-1 and TRBJ2-5; tentatively, D is TRBD1 (6 bases). CDR1 and CDR2 (germline): SGHRS, YFSETQ. CDR3 length: 17 residues. Trimming stripped 1 base from V and 2 bases from J, with 18 bases between. The CDR3 region is CASSLQTQGWRQETQYF. In nucleotides, the CDR3 is TGCGCCAGCAGCTTGCAGACACAGGGATGGAGGCAAGAGACCCAGTACTTC. Full variable domain (outside the CDR3, taken from reference TRBV5-1 and TRBJ2-5): KAGVTQTPRYLIKTRGQQVTLSCSPISGHRSVSWYQQTPGQGLQFLFEYFSETQRNKGNFPGRFSGRQFSNSRSEMNVSTLELGDSALYLCASSLQTQGWRQETQYFGPGTRLLVL.

The gene calls are TRBV4-1 and TRBJ1-4, with 7 bases lining up with TRBD1. With V trimmed by 6 bases and J by 2 bases, 6 bases remained unmatched. From germline, CDR1 is MGHRA and CDR2 YSYEKL. CDR3 length: 15 amino acids. For the CDR3, the DNA is TGCGCCAGCAGTTACGCACAGGGGACTAATGAAAAACTGTTTTTT. This sequence encodes CASSYAQGTNEKLFF.

The chain recombines TRBV5-5 with TRBJ2-3; 13 bases are a match to TRBD2. Germline values: CDR1 SGHKS, CDR2 YYEKEE (reference sequence). Germline trimming cut 1 base from V and 3 bases from J; bases unmatched to any gene: 11. The CDR3 consists of 19 residues. CDR3 region: CASSLSLAGGYARTDTQYF. As DNA, the CDR3 is TGTGCCAGCAGCTTGTCACTAGCGGGGGGGTACGCAAGGACAGATACGCAGTATTTT.

The chain employs TRBV11-2 and TRBJ2-2; 12 bases agree with TRBD2. Germline loops: CDR1 SGHAT, CDR2 FQNNGV. V lost 1 base to trimming and J lost 2 bases; unmatched junction nucleotides: 2. There are 17 residues in the CDR3. The CDR3 is CASSLGTSGVNTGELFF. The CDR3 nucleotides read TGTGCCAGCAGCTTAGGGACTAGCGGGGTAAACACCGGGGAGCTGTTTTTT.

The rearrangement links TRBV7-2 to TRBJ2-2; weak D call: TRBD2 (6 bases). Germline V CDR1 and CDR2: SGHTA, FQGNSA. V lost 2 bases to trimming and J lost 5 bases, with 9 bases between them. CDR3 length: 14 residues. The CDR3 protein is CASSLIGGTGELFF. For the CDR3, the DNA is TGTGCCAGCAGCTTAATCGGGGGAACCGGGGAGCTGTTTTTT.

This clone was observed a single time. J is TRBJ2-7 and V is TRBV7-8; 9 nucleotides line up with TRBD1. J lost 5 bases, V lost 1 base, and 6 bases had no gene match. The V gene's germline CDR1 is SGHVS and CDR2 FQNEAQ. The CDR3 totals 15 residues. CDR3 bases: TGTGCCAGCAGCTTAGAGGACAGGGGTTTCGACGAGCAGTACTTC. This gives the protein CASSLEDRGFDEQYF.

The chain is built from TRBV4-1 and TRBJ1-2; 7 bases fit TRBD1. Trimming cost V 3 bases and J 5 bases; bases outside gene matches: 6. CDR1 is MGHRA, CDR2 YSYEKL, per germline. This CDR3 region has 14 residues. CDR3 amino acids: CASSQRGQPYGYTF. In DNA form, the CDR3 reads TGCGCCAGCAGCCAGAGGGGACAGCCATATGGCTACACCTTC.

The CDR3 spells CASSLDRLAGANSRKTDTQYF. CDR3 bases: TGTGCCAGCAGTTTAGATCGTCTAGCGGGAGCAAACAGCAGGAAGACAGATACGCAGTATTTT. The chain is built from TRBV28 and TRBJ2-3, with 10 bases aligning to TRBD2. V dropped 2 bases and J dropped 3; count of bases not matched to a gene: 20. CDR1 and CDR2 from the germline V gene are MDHEN and SYDVKM. This CDR3 has 21 amino acids.

This chain links TRBV5-8 with TRBJ2-1; 10 positions agree with TRBD1. CDR3 length: 15 amino acids. CDR1 is SGHTS and CDR2 is YDEGEE in the germline V gene. V was pared by 1 base and J by 8 bases, with 6 bases of the junction left unmatched. The CDR3 loop is CASSLWTGGKDEQFF. CDR3 nucleotides: TGTGCCAGCAGCTTGTGGACAGGGGGAAAGGATGAGCAGTTCTTC.

The chain carries TRBV5-1 and TRBJ1-4; 7 nucleotides agree with TRBD1. The junction had 4 bases not matched to a gene; V was cut back by 0 bases and J by 5 bases. The V gene's germline CDR1 is SGHRS and CDR2 YFSETQ. The CDR3 runs to 15 residues. CDR3 sequence reads: CASSLAGTENEKLFF. The CDR3 DNA reads as TGCGCCAGCAGCTTGGCCGGGACAGAGAATGAAAAACTGTTTTTT.